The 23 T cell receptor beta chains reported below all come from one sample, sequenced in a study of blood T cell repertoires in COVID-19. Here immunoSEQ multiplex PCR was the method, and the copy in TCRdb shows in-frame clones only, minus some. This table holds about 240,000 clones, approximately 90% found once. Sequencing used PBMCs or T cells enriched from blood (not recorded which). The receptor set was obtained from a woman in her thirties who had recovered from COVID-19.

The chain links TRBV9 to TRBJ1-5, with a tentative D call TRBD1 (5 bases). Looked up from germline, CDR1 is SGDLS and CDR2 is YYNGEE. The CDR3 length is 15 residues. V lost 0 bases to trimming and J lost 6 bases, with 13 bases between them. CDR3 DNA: TGTGCCAGCAGCGTAGGGGGGAGCGGGGGTCAGCCCCAGCATTTT. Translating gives CASSVGGSGGQPQHF. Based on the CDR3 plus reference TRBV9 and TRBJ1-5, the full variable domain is DSGVTQTPKHLITATGQRVTLRCSPRSGDLSVYWYQQSLDQGLQFLIQYYNGEERAKGNILERFSAQQFPDLHSELNLSSLELGDSALYFCASSVGGSGGQPQHFGDGTRLSIL.

The CDR3 spells CASSSDSALIYGYTF. For the CDR3, the DNA is TGTGCCAGCAGTTCGGACAGCGCGTTGATCTATGGCTACACCTTC. This chain joins TRBV28 and TRBJ1-2, with D perhaps TRBD1 (6 bases). Germline V CDR1 and CDR2: MDHEN, SYDVKM. CDR3 length: 15 amino acids. Deletions cut 4 bases from V and 4 bases from J, with 16 bases between.

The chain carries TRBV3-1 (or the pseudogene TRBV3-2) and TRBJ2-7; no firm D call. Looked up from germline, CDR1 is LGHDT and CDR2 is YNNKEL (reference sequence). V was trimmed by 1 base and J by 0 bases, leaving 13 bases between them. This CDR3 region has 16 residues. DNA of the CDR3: TGTGCCAGCAGCCAAGGCGTCCGAGGTTACTCCTACGAGCAGTACTTC. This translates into CASSQGVRGYSYEQYF.

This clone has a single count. The CDR3: CASSLRQKLEGNTIYF. For the CDR3, the DNA is TGTGCCAGCAGTTTAAGACAGAAACTGGAGGGAAACACCATATATTTT. The rearrangement joins TRBV7-9 to TRBJ1-3; tentative D call: TRBD1 (5 bases). CDR3 length equals 16 residues. Trimming took 6 bases from V and 4 from J, leaving 19 bases between them. CDR1 is SEHNR and CDR2 is FQNEAQ in the germline V gene (reference sequence).

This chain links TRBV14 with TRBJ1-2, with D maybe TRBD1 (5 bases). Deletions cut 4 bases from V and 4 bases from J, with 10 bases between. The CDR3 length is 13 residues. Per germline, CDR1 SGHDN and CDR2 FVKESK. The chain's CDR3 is CASSPWTIYGYTF. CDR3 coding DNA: TGTGCCAGCAGCCCTTGGACAATCTATGGCTACACCTTC.

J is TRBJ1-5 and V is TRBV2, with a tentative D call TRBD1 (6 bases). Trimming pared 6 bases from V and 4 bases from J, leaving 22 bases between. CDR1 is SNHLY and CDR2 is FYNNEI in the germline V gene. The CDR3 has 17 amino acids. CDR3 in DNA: TGTGCCAGCAGACCCTCGGTGCGGACAGACGAAAATCAGCCCCAGCATTTT. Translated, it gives CASRPSVRTDENQPQHF.

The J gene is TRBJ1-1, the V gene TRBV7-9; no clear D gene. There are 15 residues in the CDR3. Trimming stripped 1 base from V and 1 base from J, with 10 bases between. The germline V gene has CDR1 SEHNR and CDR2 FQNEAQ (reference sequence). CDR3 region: CASSLVTTSNTEAFF. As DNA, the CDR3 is TGTGCCAGCAGCTTAGTAACCACTTCGAACACTGAAGCTTTCTTT. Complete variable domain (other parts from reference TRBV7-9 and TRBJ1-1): DTGVSQNPRHKITKRGQNVTFRCDPISEHNRLYWYRQTLGQGPEFLTYFQNEAQLEKSRLLSDRFSAERPKGSFSTLEIQRTEQGDSAMYLCASSLVTTSNTEAFFGQGTRLTVV.

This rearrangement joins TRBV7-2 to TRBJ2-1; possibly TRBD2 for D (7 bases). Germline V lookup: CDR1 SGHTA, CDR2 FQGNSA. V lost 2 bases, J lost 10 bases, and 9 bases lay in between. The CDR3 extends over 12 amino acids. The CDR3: CASSLKGGEQFF. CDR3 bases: TGTGCCAGCAGCTTAAAGGGGGGGGAGCAGTTCTTC.

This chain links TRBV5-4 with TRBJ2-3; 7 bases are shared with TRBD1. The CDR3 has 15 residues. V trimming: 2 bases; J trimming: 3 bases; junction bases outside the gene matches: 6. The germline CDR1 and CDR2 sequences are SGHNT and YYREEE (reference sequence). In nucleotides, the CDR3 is TGTGCCAGCAGCTTTGACTACAGGGGAACAGATACGCAGTATTTT. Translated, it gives CASSFDYRGTDTQYF.

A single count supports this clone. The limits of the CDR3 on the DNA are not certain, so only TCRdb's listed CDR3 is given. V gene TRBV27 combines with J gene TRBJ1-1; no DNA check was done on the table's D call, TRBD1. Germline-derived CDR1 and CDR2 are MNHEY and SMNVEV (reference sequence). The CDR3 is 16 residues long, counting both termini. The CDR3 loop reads CASSSSTGGTRAEAFF.

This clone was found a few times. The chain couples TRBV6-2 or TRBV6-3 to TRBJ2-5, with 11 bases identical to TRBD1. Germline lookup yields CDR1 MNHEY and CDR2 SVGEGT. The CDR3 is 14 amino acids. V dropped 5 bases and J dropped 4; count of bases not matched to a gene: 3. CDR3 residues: CASSKGQGVETQYF. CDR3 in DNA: TGTGCCAGCAGTAAGGGACAGGGGGTAGAGACCCAGTACTTC.

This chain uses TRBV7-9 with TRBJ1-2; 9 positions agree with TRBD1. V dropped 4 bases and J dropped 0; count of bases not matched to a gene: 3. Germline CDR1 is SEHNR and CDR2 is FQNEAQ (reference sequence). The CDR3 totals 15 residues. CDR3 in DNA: TGTGCCAGCAGCTGGACAGGGGAAGCTAACTATGGCTACACCTTC. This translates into CASSWTGEANYGYTF.

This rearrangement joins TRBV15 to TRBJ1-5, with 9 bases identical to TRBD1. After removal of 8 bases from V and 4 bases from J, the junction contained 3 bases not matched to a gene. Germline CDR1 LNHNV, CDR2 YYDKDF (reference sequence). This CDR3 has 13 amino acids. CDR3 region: CATAGQGNQPQHF. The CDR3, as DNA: TGTGCCACCGCGGGACAGGGTAATCAGCCCCAGCATTTT.

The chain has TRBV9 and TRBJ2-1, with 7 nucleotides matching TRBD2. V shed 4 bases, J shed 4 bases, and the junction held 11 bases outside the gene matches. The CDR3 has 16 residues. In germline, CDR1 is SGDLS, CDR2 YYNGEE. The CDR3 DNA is TGTGCCAGCAGCCCCCGGGGGGAGGGGAGTTACAATGAGCAGTTCTTC. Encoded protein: CASSPRGEGSYNEQFF.

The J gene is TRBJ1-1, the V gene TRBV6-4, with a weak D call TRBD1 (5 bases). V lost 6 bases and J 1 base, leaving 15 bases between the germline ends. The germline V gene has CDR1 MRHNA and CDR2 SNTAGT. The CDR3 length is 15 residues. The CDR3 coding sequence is TGTGCCAGCAGCCCTACCCTCGACAGGAACACTGAAGCTTTCTTT. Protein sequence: CASSPTLDRNTEAFF.

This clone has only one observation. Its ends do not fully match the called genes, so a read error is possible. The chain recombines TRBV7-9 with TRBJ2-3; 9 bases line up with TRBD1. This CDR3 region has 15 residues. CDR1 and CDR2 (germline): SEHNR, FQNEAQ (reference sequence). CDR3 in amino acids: CASGLGGQGLDTQYF. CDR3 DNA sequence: TGTGCCAGCGGCTTAGGGGGACAGGGCTTAGATACGCAGTATTTT.

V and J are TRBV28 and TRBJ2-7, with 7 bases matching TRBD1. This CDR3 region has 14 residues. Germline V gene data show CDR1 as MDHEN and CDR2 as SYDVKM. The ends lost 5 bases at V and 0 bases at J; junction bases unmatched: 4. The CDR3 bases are TGTGCCAGCAGTCCTTGGGACAGCTCCTACGAGCAGTACTTC. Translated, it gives CASSPWDSSYEQYF.

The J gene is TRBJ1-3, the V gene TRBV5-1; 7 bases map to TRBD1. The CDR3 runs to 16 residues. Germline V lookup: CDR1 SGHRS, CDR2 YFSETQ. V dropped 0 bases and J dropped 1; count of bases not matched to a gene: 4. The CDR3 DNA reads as TGCGCCAGCAGCTTGGAAGGGGGCCCATCTGGAAACACCATATATTTT. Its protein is CASSLEGGPSGNTIYF.

The CDR3 sequence is CASSYTGTELFF. The CDR3 DNA reads as TGTGCCAGCAGCTATACCGGGACAGAGCTGTTTTTT. The V call is TRBV7-9, the J call TRBJ1-4; 7 positions agree with TRBD1. Losses at the gene ends were 4 bases for V and 14 bases for J; bases not matched to a gene: 7. This CDR3 has 12 amino acids. CDR1 SEHNR and CDR2 FQNEAQ come from the germline V gene (reference sequence).

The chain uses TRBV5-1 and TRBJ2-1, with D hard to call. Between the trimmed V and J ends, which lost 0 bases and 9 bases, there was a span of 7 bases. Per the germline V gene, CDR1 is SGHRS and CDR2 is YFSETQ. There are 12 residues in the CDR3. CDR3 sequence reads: CASSLVAGEQFF. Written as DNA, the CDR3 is TGCGCCAGCAGCTTGGTGGCAGGTGAGCAGTTCTTC.

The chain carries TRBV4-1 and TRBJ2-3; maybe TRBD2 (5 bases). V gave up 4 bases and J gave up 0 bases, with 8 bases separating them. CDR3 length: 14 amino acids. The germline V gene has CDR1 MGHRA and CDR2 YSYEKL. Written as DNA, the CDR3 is TGCGCCAGCAGCCGGACTGGTAGCACAGATACGCAGTATTTT. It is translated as CASSRTGSTDTQYF.

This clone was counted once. CDR3: CATSRVLSGNTIYF. Here the CDR3 DNA reads TGTGCCACCAGCAGAGTGTTATCGGGAAACACCATATATTTT. The chain combines TRBV15 with TRBJ1-3; no definite D call. Trimming cost V 1 base and J 4 bases, with 8 bases left between them. CDR3 length: 14 residues. Germline V lookup: CDR1 LNHNV, CDR2 YYDKDF (reference sequence).

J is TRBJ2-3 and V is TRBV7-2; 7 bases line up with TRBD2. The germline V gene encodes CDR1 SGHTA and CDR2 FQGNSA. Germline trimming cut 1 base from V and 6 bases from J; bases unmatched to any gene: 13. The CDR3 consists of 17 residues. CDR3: CASSLVGGLAGADTQYF. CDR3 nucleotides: TGTGCCAGCAGCTTAGTGGGGGGTCTGGCGGGAGCGGATACGCAGTATTTT.